The T cell receptor (beta chain) under discussion was sequenced for a study of spatial heterogeneity in lung cancer. CDR3 size: 13 residues. Trimming at V came to 3 bases and at J to 6 bases, leaving 5 bases not matched to a gene. Per germline, CDR1 SQVTM and CDR2 ANQGSEA. Time point meaning: sample taken at primary tumor resection. Extraction of whole RNA from tumor, nontumor lung or frozen PBMC preceded unsorted sequencing. Samples came from 70 to 80 TRACERx patients with untreated early-stage lung cancer. This clonotype occurred many times. Individual TCR cDNA molecules each bore their own unique molecular identifier. In TCRdb, the 5' RACE reads were re-called with MiXCR into one record per CDR3 protein. The sample holds about 53,000 distinct CDR3 sequences, more than 6.5% seen once.

The chain links TRBV29-1 to TRBJ2-3; 8 bases line up with TRBD1. The source was PBMCs, collected at surgery. The receptor was derived from a female donor with early-stage non-small cell lung cancer. CDR3 coding DNA: TGCAGCGTTGATGGTCAGGGGGCTGATACGCAGTATTTT. Its translation is CSVDGQGADTQYF.